This T cell receptor beta chain was captured by sequencing in a study of CD8 T cells in Susac syndrome. Points from the study as a whole: The study conceded that relatively few individuals underwent its TCR sequencing and HLA analysis.

cDNA came from about 0.5 to 1 ug RNA primed by random hexamers. Across 54 Vbeta and 13 Jbeta, TCR beta CDR3 was amplified with immunoSEQ multiplex PCR. One entry per CDR3 protein results from TCRdb running MiXCR on the immunoSEQ multiplex PCR reads. The table records 110,000 or so distinct CDR3 sequences, 85% to 95% of them present only once. CDR3 length: 16 amino acids. The V end lost 5 bases, the J end lost 0 bases, and 15 bases lay between the germline ends. CDR1 and CDR2 from the germline V gene are SGHTA and FQGNSA. About this clonotype itself: What it binds is not known.

The TCR was taken from a human donor with multiple sclerosis. Source material: CD4+ T cells from PBMCs. J is TRBJ2-3 and V is TRBV7-2, with a weak D call TRBD1 (6 bases). The CDR3 region has the DNA TGTGCCAGCAGCCGGACAGCCGACTATAGCACAGATACGCAGTATTTT. It encodes CASSRTADYSTDTQYF.